The rows below give T cell receptor beta chains drawn from one sample of a study of blood T cell repertoires in COVID-19. Profiled with immunoSEQ multiplex PCR; TCRdb holds only in-frame clones, not every one. The table lists approximately 290,000 clones, roughly 90% of them singletons. The sample comprised peripheral blood. These receptors came from a woman under 40 with COVID-19, enrolled during active disease. Both conserved end residues are part of each CDR3. D genes are given only for firm matches. Part of the rows lack a size; the others show once, few, many or a class for expanded clones.

J	D	size	V	CDR3	DNA
TRBJ1-6	.	.	TRBV9	CASSEGGEIGNSPLHF	TGTGCCAGCAGCGAGGGGGGGGAAATAGGTAATTCACCCCTCCACTTT
TRBJ2-2	.	.	TRBV5-6	CASTLGGTGELFF	TGTGCCAGCACCCTTGGAGGGACCGGGGAGCTGTTTTTT
TRBJ2-4	.	.	TRBV29-1	CSLTGRAIQYF	TGCAGCCTCACAGGGAGGGCCATTCAGTACTTC
TRBJ1-3	.	.	TRBV4-2	CADKTDSFSGNTIYF	TGTGCAGATAAGACAGATTCATTCTCTGGAAACACCATATATTTT
TRBJ1-6	.	once	TRBV5-6	CASSLVGALGANSPLHF	TGTGCCAGCAGCTTGGTGGGCGCCCTAGGGGCTAATTCACCCCTCCACTTT
TRBJ1-1	TRBD1	.	TRBV5-4	CASSWGQGGGTEAFF	TGTGCCAGCAGCTGGGGACAGGGCGGGGGCACTGAAGCTTTCTTT
TRBJ1-2	TRBD1	once	TRBV27	CASSLSAGQDNYGYTF	TGTGCCAGCAGTTTATCCGCCGGACAGGATAACTATGGCTACACCTTC
TRBJ2-1	TRBD2	.	TRBV28	CASSFPSGLVGLYNEQFF	TGTGCCAGCAGTTTCCCTAGCGGGCTCGTTGGGTTGTACAATGAGCAGTTCTTC
TRBJ1-1	TRBD1	.	TRBV6-5	CASRSQTGGEQEAFF	TGTGCCAGCAGATCGCAAACAGGGGGCGAGCAGGAAGCTTTCTTT
TRBJ1-2	TRBD1	.	TRBV6-1	CASSARGQGGNYGYTF	TGTGCCAGCAGTGCACGGGGACAGGGAGGAAACTATGGCTACACCTTC
TRBJ2-7	.	.	TRBV27	CASSGLGRGAYEQYF	TGTGCCAGCAGTGGACTAGGGAGGGGGGCCTACGAGCAGTACTTC
TRBJ1-5	.	.	TRBV28	CASSLLGGGNQPQHF	TGTGCCAGCAGTTTACTGGGAGGGGGCAATCAGCCCCAGCATTTT
TRBJ1-1	.	.	TRBV6-5	CASSHIQVNTEAFF	TGTGCCAGCAGCCACATACAGGTAAACACTGAAGCTTTCTTT
TRBJ1-5	.	.	TRBV3-1/TRBV3-2	CASSQGLGGRHQPQHF	TGTGCCAGCAGCCAAGGGTTAGGAGGGAGGCACCAGCCCCAGCATTTT
TRBJ2-7	.	.	TRBV7-8	CASSLDLANYEQYF	TGTGCCAGCAGCTTAGACCTAGCAAACTACGAGCAGTACTTC
TRBJ2-7	TRBD2	.	TRBV6-5	CAIWTSGAYEQYF	TGTGCCATATGGACTAGCGGGGCCTACGAGCAGTACTTC
TRBJ2-5	TRBD2	.	TRBV14	CASSPPGRASETQYF	TGTGCCAGCAGCCCCCCCGGGAGGGCATCGGAGACCCAGTACTTC
TRBJ1-2	.	.	TRBV7-2	CASSPLPTGIRGYTF	TGTGCCAGCAGCCCTCTCCCGACCGGGATTAGAGGCTACACCTTC
TRBJ1-6	.	.	TRBV5-1	CASRGLKENSPLHF	TGCGCCAGCAGGGGGCTAAAAGAAAATTCACCCCTCCACTTT
TRBJ2-3	.	.	TRBV19	CASSMSPGTDTQYF	TGTGCCAGTAGTATGTCCCCAGGCACAGATACGCAGTATTTT
TRBJ1-2	.	.	TRBV27	CASSLNGATSNYGYTF	TGTGCCAGCAGTTTAAATGGGGCGACTTCCAACTATGGCTACACCTTC
TRBJ1-1	.	.	TRBV11-2	CASSLVAGGTEAFF	TGTGCCAGCAGCTTAGTCGCGGGAGGGACTGAAGCTTTCTTT
TRBJ2-7	.	.	TRBV6-6	CASSSWTEVYEQYF	TGTGCCAGCAGTTCCTGGACAGAGGTCTACGAGCAGTACTTC
TRBJ2-5	.	.	TRBV3-1/TRBV3-2	CASSQDPELTWETQYF	TGTGCCAGCAGCCAAGATCCAGAACTAACGTGGGAGACCCAGTACTTC
TRBJ2-7	TRBD2	.	TRBV5-4	CASSPGLASYEQYF	TGTGCCAGCAGCCCGGGACTAGCCTCCTACGAGCAGTACTTC
TRBJ1-5	.	.	TRBV30	CAWAGVSNQPQHF	TGTGCCTGGGCAGGGGTTTCCAATCAGCCCCAGCATTTT
TRBJ1-3	TRBD1	.	TRBV27	CASGDRALPPDSGNTIYF	TGTGCCAGCGGGGACAGGGCCTTGCCCCCGGACTCTGGAAACACCATATATTTT
TRBJ1-3	TRBD1	.	TRBV6-5	CASRLTGDGNTIYF	TGTGCCAGCAGGTTGACAGGGGACGGAAACACCATATATTTT
TRBJ2-1	TRBD2	.	TRBV30	CARTGTSVNEQFF	TGTGCCAGAACCGGGACTAGCGTCAATGAGCAGTTCTTC
TRBJ2-1	.	.	TRBV15	CATSRDPTTNEQFF	TGTGCCACCAGCAGAGATCCGACTACTAATGAGCAGTTCTTC
TRBJ2-3	.	.	TRBV12-3/TRBV12-4	CASTLTDTQYF	TGTGCCAGCACCCTCACAGATACGCAGTATTTT
TRBJ1-1	.	.	TRBV30	CAWRSGGYTEAFF	TGTGCCTGGAGATCCGGGGGGTACACTGAAGCTTTCTTT